This T cell receptor beta chain came from a study of cytomegalovirus exposure and HLA in healthy donors. At the level of the study: There were some 400 genotyped donors. Of these, 75% to 90% fell in the genetic ancestry cluster associated with self-reported Caucasian donors.

In its sample, this clone was seen once. This PCR relied on a set of 60 Vbeta primers and 13 Jbeta primers. Generated by immunoSEQ multiplex PCR, the TCRdb table keeps only in-frame clones and is missing some. In the table there are about 240,000 clones, more than 75% of which are singletons. The CDR3 is made up of 15 amino acids. Germline loops: CDR1 MNHNS, CDR2 SASEGT. The V end lost 3 bases, the J end lost 2 bases, and 8 bases lay between the germline ends. The J gene is TRBJ1-6, the V gene TRBV6-1; no clear D. What was sequenced was PBMCs. This sequence was found in a girl under 10 years old in good health and CMV-seronegative. CDR3 in amino acids: CASSDSHTYNSPLHF. CDR3 nucleotide sequence: TGTGCCAGCAGTGATAGCCACACCTATAATTCACCCCTCCACTTT.